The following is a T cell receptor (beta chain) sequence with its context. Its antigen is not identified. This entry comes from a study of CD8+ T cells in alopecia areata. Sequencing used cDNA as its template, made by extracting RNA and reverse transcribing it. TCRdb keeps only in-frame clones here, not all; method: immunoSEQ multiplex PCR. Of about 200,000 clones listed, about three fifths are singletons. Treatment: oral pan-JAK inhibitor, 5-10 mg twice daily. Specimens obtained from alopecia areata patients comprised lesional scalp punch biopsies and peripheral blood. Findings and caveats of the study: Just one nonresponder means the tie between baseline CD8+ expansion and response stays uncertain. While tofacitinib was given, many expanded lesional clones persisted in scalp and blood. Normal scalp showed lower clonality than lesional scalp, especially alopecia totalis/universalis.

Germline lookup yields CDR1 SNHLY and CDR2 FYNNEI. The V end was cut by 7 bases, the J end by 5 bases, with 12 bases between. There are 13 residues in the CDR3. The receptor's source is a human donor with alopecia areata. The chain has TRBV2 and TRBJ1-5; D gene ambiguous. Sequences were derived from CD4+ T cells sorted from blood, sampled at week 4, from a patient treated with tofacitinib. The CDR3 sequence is CASTLSADQPQHF. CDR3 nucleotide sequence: TGTGCCAGCACCCTATCGGCAGATCAGCCCCAGCATTTT.